One T cell receptor (beta chain) is described in this entry. This receptor's antigen is unknown. Per-base quality was not reported, and no clone a single base away is much larger than it. The TCR beta CDR3 regions were amplified from the RNA transcripts. The TCR CDR3 was subjected to a first round of RT-PCR using the HTBI primer set and the Qiagen OneStep RT-PCR kit. Libraries were constructed in a second round of multiplex PCR, after which size selection and purification were carried out. The libraries were sequenced on an Illumina HiSeq2000 using paired-end 100 bp reads. Concerning the study's data processing: SOAPnuke was used to process the raw data, removing reads that contained adapters or uncalled bases, had a mean Phred below 15, or lacked an exact match to the constant primer or identifier. High-quality paired reads were merged using COPE v1.2.5, and each unique nucleotide sequence was defined as a clonotype. MiTCR v1.1 was used to align the clonotypes against IMGT TRBV, TRBD and TRBJ reference segments. The analysis included only V-J combinations with a frequency above 0.0001, which together covered about 99% of the repertoires. The TCS score was defined as the ratio of F50 (clonal expansion) to E x V (chaos), calculated using BLOSUM62-based TCRdist between CDR3 peptides within each V-J. Welch's t-statistics and random forest reduced roughly 500 V-J features to roughly 13, which were used in a naive Bayes classifier (R e1071). TCRdb itself trimmed the public reads at Q25 with fastp, ran MiXCR and retained productive beta chains. Every CDR3 protein is listed once, alongside the most common genes and DNA of its rows. The V and J calls come from TCRdb's annotation, not from the publication. Present in this sample are more than 300,000 distinct CDR3 sequences, about 14% of which were seen just once. Approximately 9.9% of the sample goes to the ten largest clones.

This sample stems from a study of T cells in Graves' hyperthyroidism and ophthalmopathy (dated by TCRdb to between 2018 and 2021). For the wider study: Peripheral blood was collected at initial diagnosis, before any treatment. To identify distinguishing TCR V-J signatures, a discovery cohort of around 100 patients was used, comprising 43 with Graves' ophthalmopathy and 55 to 65 with stable Graves' hyperthyroidism. The paper reports TCR Vbeta CDR3 sequencing of approximately 130 peripheral blood samples: around 41 ophthalmopathy, under 85 hyperthyroidism and 17 progressor patients. The roughly 91 discovery patients were randomly split 7:3 into training and test sets. In addition, the study compared T-cell repertoires in thyroid tissue and in blood from roughly six Graves' hyperthyroidism patients. Prospective prediction of ophthalmopathy was tested in an independent validation cohort of some 20 hyperthyroidism patients and 15 to 17 patients who later progressed to ophthalmopathy. After blood sampling, hyperthyroidism patients were treated with methimazole at a starting dose of 30 mg daily, and ophthalmopathy patients were treated with high-dose intravenous methylprednisolone. Beyond this particular receptor, the publication reports: A model built on a 13 V-J signature distinguished ophthalmopathy from stable hyperthyroidism, reaching roughly 88% sensitivity and under 84% specificity in cross-validation and 80%/75% in testing. No statistical method was used to set the sample size in advance, and investigators knew the group allocation. In validation, progression to ophthalmopathy was predicted by the model with roughly 69% sensitivity and 72% to 85% specificity, a median of 6.5 months before onset. Blood samples also contained most of the expanded thyroid clonotypes (frequency above 0.001), which suggests that blood repertoires may reflect thyroid immune responses.

A patient counted as having stable Graves' hyperthyroidism if no progression to ophthalmopathy occurred over 18 months of follow-up. The hyperthyroidism patients were between 18 and 65 years old and newly diagnosed, with a disease duration of less than 2 months. The study excluded patients with uncontrolled infections, other autoimmune diseases, pregnancy or lactation. Clinical symptoms, serum thyroxine and TRAb, thyroid ultrasound, and orbital computed tomography formed the basis for the diagnoses. PBMCs were isolated from around 10 ml of fresh peripheral blood by Ficoll-Paque density gradient centrifugation. Trizol reagent was used to extract total RNA, and RNA quality was then checked on an Agilent 2100 Bioanalyzer. Reading the germline V gene gives CDR1 MDHEN and CDR2 SYDVKM. From the cysteine up to the phenylalanine, the CDR3 has a length of 14 residues. The read is trimmed to its CDR3 DNA, 42 bases read in frame from base 1. From V the trimming removes 4 bases and from J it removes 9 bases, while the gene matches leave 4 bases of the junction unaccounted for.

The source material was blood. The chain joins TRBV28 to TRBJ1-6; TRBD1 aligns with 9 central bases. This clonotype originated in a woman aged 60-70 years with Graves' hyperthyroidism. The sequence in DNA is TGTGCCAGCAGTTCCGGGACAGGGACTTCACCCCTCCACTTT. Translated, it gives CASSSGTGTSPLHF.